This entry lists 21 T cell receptor beta chains sequenced from one sample in a study of T-cell reconstitution after alpha-beta-depleted transplantation in children. Unique molecular identifiers were used to barcode this TCRbeta library. In TCRdb, the PCR reads were re-called with MiXCR into one record per CDR3 protein. The sample yields a few hundred thousand distinct CDR3 sequences, 9.5% to 13% seen once. Here the sequenced sample was PBMCs from the stem cell graft donor, taken from the stem cell graft. The receptors here all came from a human donor who donated a stem cell graft to a child with acute myeloid leukemia.

This clonotype came up a few times. V gene TRBV12-3 or TRBV12-4 combines with J gene TRBJ1-5; D unresolved. The CDR3 sequence is 14 residues long. V was cut by 3 bases and J by 6 bases, with 12 bases left in between. CDR3 amino acids: CASSFVGASQPQHF. CDR3 coding DNA: TGTGCCAGCAGTTTTGTGGGCGCGAGTCAGCCCCAGCATTTT.

The table lists this clonotype with a few counts. V is TRBV7-8 and J is TRBJ1-1; 7 bases map to TRBD1. Per the germline V gene, CDR1 is SGHVS and CDR2 is FQNEAQ. V was clipped by 3 bases and J by 0 bases; unmatched bases: 7. The CDR3 runs 16 residues. CDR3 bases: TGTGCCAGCAGCTTCGGACAGGCTCACTTGAACACTGAAGCTTTCTTT. As protein: CASSFGQAHLNTEAFF.

This clonotype has just a few counts. This rearrangement joins TRBV6-2 or TRBV6-3 to TRBJ2-1; possibly TRBD1 or TRBD2 for D (5 bases each). The CDR3 contains 15 residues. Germline CDR1 and CDR2: MNHEY and SVGEGT. V lost 0 bases to trimming and J lost 6 bases, with 12 bases between them. The CDR3: CASSYSTGPFNEQFF. The CDR3 coding sequence is TGTGCCAGCAGTTACTCAACGGGACCATTCAATGAGCAGTTCTTC.

This clonotype has a handful of counts. V is TRBV29-1 and J is TRBJ2-7, with unresolved D. The CDR3 length is 12 residues. Trimming left V 7 bases short and J 5 bases short, with 15 bases between. The V gene's germline CDR1 is SQVTM and CDR2 ANQGSEA. The CDR3 sequence is CSAKKIADEQYF. CDR3 sequence (DNA): TGCAGCGCAAAGAAAATCGCTGACGAGCAGTACTTC.

This clonotype occurred a few times. The chain employs TRBV7-2 and TRBJ2-7; tentatively, D is TRBD2 (6 bases). Germline assignment: CDR1 SGHTA and CDR2 FQGNSA. The CDR3 extends over 13 amino acids. V shed 5 bases and J shed 3 bases, with 11 bases lying between them. The CDR3 loop reads CASSKSGYYEQYF. CDR3 bases: TGTGCCAGCAGCAAGAGCGGGTACTACGAGCAGTACTTC.

This clonotype was counted between two and nine times. The V and J genes are TRBV18 and TRBJ2-1; 7 nucleotides match TRBD1. This CDR3 is 16 amino acids long. Losses at the gene ends were 6 bases for V and 0 bases for J; bases not matched to a gene: 8. The V gene's germline CDR1 is KGHSH and CDR2 LQKENI. CDR3 protein: CASSPLDRSSYNEQFF. The CDR3 nucleotides read TGTGCCAGCTCCCCCTTGGACAGGAGCTCCTACAATGAGCAGTTCTTC.

This clonotype has a handful of counts. The rearrangement links TRBV7-8 to TRBJ2-1; 10 bases line up with TRBD1. There are 14 residues in the CDR3. Germline trimming cut 5 bases from V and 5 bases from J; bases unmatched to any gene: 3. Germline values: CDR1 SGHVS, CDR2 FQNEAQ. CDR3 coding DNA: TGTGCCAGCAGCCGACAGGGGGCCCACAATGAGCAGTTCTTC. Residues: CASSRQGAHNEQFF.

This clonotype was detected only a few times. The rearrangement joins TRBV20-1 to TRBJ2-6, with 7 positions matching TRBD1. Per the germline V gene, CDR1 is DFQATT and CDR2 is SNEGSKA (reference sequence). Germline trimming cut 6 bases from V and 2 bases from J; bases unmatched to any gene: 7. The CDR3 totals 15 residues. CDR3 coding DNA: TGCAGTGCCGGGGTTAGGGGGCCTGGGGCCAACGTCCTGACTTTC. Its protein is CSAGVRGPGANVLTF.

The chain has TRBV7-2 and TRBJ2-5; D perhaps matches TRBD1 (5 bases). V lost 4 bases, J lost 7 bases, and 19 bases lay in between. Looked up from germline, CDR1 is SGHTA and CDR2 is FQGNSA. The CDR3 sequence is 15 residues long. The CDR3 protein is CASSSNGLGLATQYF. CDR3 bases: TGTGCCAGCAGCTCCAACGGGCTGGGGCTGGCGACCCAGTACTTC. Drawing the rest from reference TRBV7-2 and TRBJ2-5, the complete variable domain is GAGVSQSPSNKVTEKGKDVELRCDPISGHTALYWYRQSLGQGLEFLIYFQGNSAPDKSGLPSDRFSAERTGGSVSTLTIQRTQQEDSAVYLCASSSNGLGLATQYFGPGTRLLVL.

V is TRBV4-1 and J is TRBJ2-5; possibly TRBD1 for D (6 bases). There are 16 residues in the CDR3. Per the germline V gene, CDR1 is MGHRA and CDR2 is YSYEKL. Trimming left V 5 bases short and J 5 bases short, with 21 bases between. DNA of the CDR3: TGCGCCAGCAGCTTAATCGCCCCCCCGAGGGGGGAGACCCAGTACTTC. It is translated as CASSLIAPPRGETQYF.

The CDR3 reads CASSPRRDARSGNTIYF. CDR3 sequence (DNA): TGTGCCAGCAGCCCTAGACGGGACGCTCGCTCTGGAAACACCATATATTTT. J is TRBJ1-3 and V is TRBV9, with a possible D match to TRBD1 (5 bases). With 4 bases removed from V and 0 bases from J, the gap between germline ends came to 17 bases. CDR1 and CDR2 (germline): SGDLS, YYNGEE. The CDR3 covers 17 residues.

This rearrangement joins TRBV7-2 to TRBJ1-5; D unclear. Germline V gene sequence: CDR1 SGHTA, CDR2 FQGNSA. The CDR3 loop spans 14 amino acids. Trimming stripped 4 bases from V and 4 bases from J, with 11 bases between. The CDR3 coding sequence is TGTGCCAGCAGCTCCCGGGCCGGAAATCAGCCCCAGCATTTT. Translated: CASSSRAGNQPQHF.

About this clonotype: An end of the junction does not agree with germline; a read error may underlie this. V is TRBV20-1 and J is TRBJ2-1; no clear D gene. Per the germline V gene, CDR1 is DFQATT and CDR2 is SNEGSKA (reference sequence). The length of the CDR3 is 12 residues. In DNA form, the CDR3 reads TGCAGTGCCGAATCCAAGAACAATGAGCAGCTCTTC. Translation gives CSAESKNNEQLF.

The chain joins TRBV19 to TRBJ2-5; D ambiguous. V was shortened by 1 base and J by 4 bases, with 10 bases between the two germline ends. CDR3 length: 14 residues. The germline V gene has CDR1 LNHDA and CDR2 SQIVND (reference sequence). CDR3 loop: CASSIGGFRETQYF. The DNA for the CDR3 is TGTGCCAGTAGTATAGGGGGTTTTCGAGAGACCCAGTACTTC.

This clonotype was observed a handful of times. The V gene is TRBV18, the J gene TRBJ1-2, with 7 positions matching TRBD1. The J segment lost 5 bases and the V segment lost 4 bases, leaving 10 bases of the junction unmatched. Germline V CDR1 and CDR2: KGHSH, LQKENI. This CDR3 is 15 amino acids long. For the CDR3, the DNA is TGTGCCAGCTCACTCTCCGGGACAGTGAGATATGGCTACACCTTC. This gives the protein CASSLSGTVRYGYTF.

The rearrangement joins TRBV5-1 to TRBJ1-2; D remains unclear. Germline V gene sequence: CDR1 SGHRS, CDR2 YFSETQ. The CDR3 extends over 14 amino acids. V lost 0 bases and J lost 5, with 11 bases in between. CDR3 sequence reads: CASSLEAVDYGYTF. CDR3 in DNA: TGCGCCAGCAGCTTGGAGGCAGTTGATTATGGCTACACCTTC.

This clonotype occurred many times. V usage is TRBV7-2 and J usage is TRBJ2-7; possible D gene TRBD2, 5 bases. V lost 5 bases, J lost 6 bases, and 20 bases lay in between. Germline assignment: CDR1 SGHTA and CDR2 FQGNSA. The CDR3 has 15 residues. The DNA of the CDR3 is TGTGCCAGCAGCCGTTTGAGGGATTCCCCCCTCGAGCAGTACTTC. Encoded protein: CASSRLRDSPLEQYF.

This clonotype was found a few times. The chain combines TRBV20-1 with TRBJ2-3; D gene unclear. This CDR3 has 11 amino acids. The V end lost 5 bases, the J end lost 2 bases, and 5 bases lay between the germline ends. Germline V lookup: CDR1 DFQATT, CDR2 SNEGSKA (reference sequence). CDR3 loop: CSAEFTDTQYF. In DNA, the CDR3 is TGCAGTGCTGAGTTCACAGATACGCAGTATTTT.

Many counts were recorded for this clonotype. V usage is TRBV10-3 and J usage is TRBJ2-2, with 7 bases aligning to TRBD2. This CDR3 spans 16 amino acids. J gave up 1 base and V 2 bases, and 4 bases lay outside the gene matches. Germline V lookup: CDR1 ENHRY, CDR2 SYGVKD. CDR3 sequence reads: CAISEAGVRNTGELFF. The CDR3 DNA sequence: TGTGCCATCAGTGAGGCGGGAGTCCGGAACACCGGGGAGCTGTTTTTT.

The CDR3 loop is CASRTVVEETQYF. The CDR3 DNA reads as TGTGCCAGTCGAACAGTCGTAGAGGAGACCCAGTACTTC. This sequence joins TRBV27 and TRBJ2-5; D not certain. Germline V CDR1 and CDR2: MNHEY, SMNVEV (reference sequence). The CDR3 totals 13 residues. Deletions cut 9 bases from V and 5 bases from J, with 16 bases between.

This clonotype has at least ten counts. This rearrangement joins TRBV5-1 to TRBJ2-3, with D unclear. V was shortened by 1 base and J by 1 base, with 7 bases between the two germline ends. This CDR3 region has 14 residues. CDR1 is SGHRS and CDR2 is YFSETQ in the germline V gene. CDR3 sequence (DNA): TGCGCCAGCAGCTTGTCACAGCGCACAGATACGCAGTATTTT. This sequence encodes CASSLSQRTDTQYF.